The rows below give T cell receptor beta chains drawn from one sample of a study of T cells after posttransplantation cyclophosphamide. The method was immunoSEQ multiplex PCR; TCRdb's version includes in-frame clones alone and lacks a portion of them. The repertoire holds around 47,000 clones, 90% to 95% seen once, with about 3% in the top ten. Sequenced sample: PBMCs. All receptors come from a woman aged 25-40 years in good health and a related stem cell transplant donor. CDR3s include the opening cysteine and the closing phenylalanine or tryptophan. A D gene is named only where the DNA matches it firmly.

V gene	D gene	J gene	CDR3 DNA	CDR3 protein
TRBV4-3	.	TRBJ2-1	TGCGCCAGCAGCCAAGGAAGAAGGCGGGGGCCCTACAATGAGCAGTTCTTC	CASSQGRRRGPYNEQFF
TRBV2	TRBD1	TRBJ2-7	TGTGCCAGCGGTAGGGACAGGTACAAACTCTACGAGCAGTACTTC	CASGRDRYKLYEQYF
TRBV19	.	TRBJ1-2	TGTGCCAGTAGTCACCTTGACAAGGAATACGGCTACACCTTC	CASSHLDKEYGYTF
TRBV5-4	.	TRBJ1-6	TGTGCCAGCAGCTTGGGGGGAGGGGGCTCCTATAATTCACCCCTCCACTTT	CASSLGGGGSYNSPLHF
TRBV19	.	TRBJ1-4	TGTGCCAGTAGTATAGATTCGGAGGGAAAACTGTTTTTT	CASSIDSEGKLFF
TRBV6-6	TRBD2	TRBJ2-7	TGTGCCAGCAGTACCGGGACTAGGAGCTCCTACGAGCAGTACTTC	CASSTGTRSSYEQYF
TRBV7-9	TRBD1	TRBJ2-7	TGTGCCAGCAGGCCGGCGTCTGGGCAGGGGGAAGGCGAGCAGTACTTC	CASRPASGQGEGEQYF
TRBV11-1	TRBD1	TRBJ2-5	TGTGCCAGCAGCTCGACAGGGGGCGGAGAGACCCAGTACTTC	CASSSTGGGETQYF
TRBV6-1	.	TRBJ1-5	TGTGCCAGCAGACCCGGGAGGGTTGGGAACCAGCCCCAGCATTTT	CASRPGRVGNQPQHF
TRBV2	.	TRBJ2-5	TGTGCCAGCATAGGTACAGGGCGACAAGAGACCCAGTACTTC	CASIGTGRQETQYF
TRBV4-2	.	TRBJ1-5	TGTGCCAGCAGCCAAGGACTTGATCAGCCCCAGCATTTT	CASSQGLDQPQHF
TRBV7-2	TRBD1	TRBJ2-7	TGTGCCAGCAGCACGACAGGGGGCGGGTACGAGCAGTACTTC	CASSTTGGGYEQYF
TRBV19	.	TRBJ1-2	TGTGCCAGTAGTATGGGAGAACAGGGTTACTATGGCTACACCTTC	CASSMGEQGYYGYTF
TRBV5-1	TRBD1	TRBJ2-5	TGCGCCAGCAGCTTGGCCGGACAGGCGGAAAAGCAGTACTTC	CASSLAGQAEKQYF
TRBV5-1	.	TRBJ1-6	TGCGCCAGCAGCTTGGGCAGGGAATTGGATTCACCCCTCCACTTT	CASSLGRELDSPLHF
TRBV20-1	TRBD1	TRBJ2-7	TGCAGTGCTGACAGGGGGAGGGAGCAGTACTTC	CSADRGREQYF
TRBV4-3	TRBD2	TRBJ2-1	TGCGCCAGCAGCCAAGGGAGCGGGGGGTACAATGAGCAGTTCTTC	CASSQGSGGYNEQFF
TRBV7-7	.	TRBJ2-4	TGTGCCAGCAGCGCCTCCATGCGCGACATTCAGTACTTC	CASSASMRDIQYF
TRBV7-9	.	TRBJ1-1	TGTGCCAGCAGCTTCCCGCGCATGAACACTGAAGCTTTCTTT	CASSFPRMNTEAFF
TRBV2	.	TRBJ1-4	TGTGCCAGCAGTGGGAGCCGGACAACTAATGAAAAACTGTTTTTT	CASSGSRTTNEKLFF
TRBV5-4	.	TRBJ1-4	TGTGCCAGCAGCTTGATCGTGGGGGGGCGCAATGAAAAACTGTTTTTT	CASSLIVGGRNEKLFF
TRBV7-9	TRBD2	TRBJ2-7	TGTGCCAGCAGCTTAGTAGGTGGGCTAGCGGGCTACGAGCAGTACTTC	CASSLVGGLAGYEQYF
TRBV28	.	TRBJ1-1	TGTGCCAGCAGGGAACAGGGAAAGAACACTGAAGCTTTCTTT	CASREQGKNTEAFF